The 15 T cell receptor beta chains listed next were all sequenced from one sample in a study of control samples from healthy donors and cancer patients. Some clones are missing from TCRdb's copy, which holds only in-frame ones; the method was immunoSEQ multiplex PCR. The sample consists of under 50,000 clones, around 87% of them appearing once. The sample taken for sequencing was PBMCs. These receptors came from a woman in her sixties or seventies with lung cancer.

V and J are TRBV19 and TRBJ2-7; 9 nucleotides line up with TRBD2. From germline, CDR1 is LNHDA and CDR2 SQIVND (reference sequence). The ends lost 0 bases at V and 0 bases at J; junction bases unmatched: 3. This CDR3 has 16 residues. The CDR3 DNA sequence: TGTGCCAGTAGTATAGATCAGCGGGAGGACTCCTACGAGCAGTACTTC. Its translation is CASSIDQREDSYEQYF.

V and J are TRBV25-1 and TRBJ2-2, with TRBD1 identical over 7 bases. Germline lookup yields CDR1 MGHDK and CDR2 SYGVNS. This CDR3 contains 15 residues. Trimming took 2 bases from V and 3 from J; bases not matched to a gene: 3. CDR3 region: CASSEQGDYTGELFF. CDR3 nucleotides: TGTGCCAGCAGTGAACAGGGGGATTACACCGGGGAGCTGTTTTTT. The full variable domain, completed using reference TRBV25-1 and TRBJ2-2, is EADIYQTPRYLVIGTGKKITLECSQTMGHDKMYWYQQDPGMELHLIHYSYGVNSTEKGDLSSESTVSRIRTEHFPLTLESARPSHTSQYLCASSEQGDYTGELFFGEGSRLTVL.

The chain is built from TRBV5-1 and TRBJ1-1; D unresolved. The ends were cut back, 2 bases at V and 3 bases at J, with 8 bases in the middle. Per the germline V gene, CDR1 is SGHRS and CDR2 is YFSETQ. The CDR3 extends over 13 amino acids. CDR3 in DNA: TGCGCCAGCAGCTTAAAACCCGACACTGAAGCTTTCTTT. Translated: CASSLKPDTEAFF.

J is TRBJ2-5 and V is TRBV5-4, with TRBD2 as a possible D gene (5 bases). The CDR3 has 14 amino acids. Trimming took off 4 bases at V and 2 bases at J, with 12 bases between the two ends. The V gene's germline CDR1 is SGHNT and CDR2 YYREEE (reference sequence). In DNA form, the CDR3 reads TGTGCCAGCAGCAAACAAAGCGGTCAAGAGACCCAGTACTTC. The encoded protein is CASSKQSGQETQYF.

This clone has a handful of counts. The CDR3 is CASSAGTFTDTQYF. In DNA, the CDR3 is TGTGCCAGCAGCGCGGGGACGTTTACAGATACGCAGTATTTT. The rearrangement uses TRBV9 and TRBJ2-3; the D gene could be TRBD1 or TRBD2 (5 bases each). Trimming left V 3 bases short and J 3 bases short, with 11 bases between. This CDR3 has 14 amino acids. Germline V gene data show CDR1 as SGDLS and CDR2 as YYNGEE.

The CDR3 DNA follows: TGTGCCAGCTCACCTAAACATGGACAGGGGAACACTGAAGCTTTCTTT. Its protein product is CASSPKHGQGNTEAFF. V and J are TRBV18 and TRBJ1-1; TRBD1 aligns across 8 bases. Germline CDR1 is KGHSH and CDR2 is LQKENI. V lost 3 bases to trimming and J lost 1 base; unmatched junction nucleotides: 7. The CDR3 is made up of 16 amino acids.

V gene TRBV2 combines with J gene TRBJ2-5; 9 positions agree with TRBD2. CDR1 and CDR2 from the germline V gene are SNHLY and FYNNEI. The CDR3 covers 14 residues. V lost 6 bases, J lost 1 base, and 3 bases stayed unmatched. CDR3 DNA: TGTGCCAGCAGGTTGACTAGCGGCCAAGAGACCCAGTACTTC. It encodes CASRLTSGQETQYF.

This clone was found a few times. The chain couples TRBV18 to TRBJ2-2; a possible D gene is TRBD2 (5 bases). Germline V gene data show CDR1 as KGHSH and CDR2 as LQKENI. The V end was cut by 2 bases, the J end by 4 bases, with 11 bases between. The CDR3 totals 15 residues. CDR3 DNA sequence: TGTGCCAGCTCACCAGAAGGGAGTGGCACCGGGGAGCTGTTTTTT. This gives the protein CASSPEGSGTGELFF.

The genes are TRBV30 and TRBJ2-2; D ambiguous. The CDR3 contains 13 residues. Looked up from germline, CDR1 is GTSNPN and CDR2 is SVGIG (reference sequence). V shed 2 bases and J shed 7 bases, with 11 bases lying between them. CDR3 nucleotide sequence: TGTGCCTGGAGTATTCTAGGCGGCGGGGAGCTGTTTTTT. Protein product: CAWSILGGGELFF.

The chain joins TRBV12-3 or TRBV12-4 to TRBJ2-2, with D possibly being TRBD2 (6 bases). This CDR3 comprises 13 residues. V lost 4 bases to trimming and J lost 5 bases, with 8 bases between them. For the CDR3, the DNA is TGTGCCAGCAGTTCAGGGAGGACCGGGGAGCTGTTTTTT. Translating gives CASSSGRTGELFF.

The chain is built from TRBV28 and TRBJ2-7; D gene unclear. The V end lost 10 bases, the J end lost 2 bases, and 12 bases lay between the germline ends. The CDR3 sequence is 12 residues long. Germline-derived CDR1 and CDR2 are MDHEN and SYDVKM. The CDR3 DNA reads as TGTGCCACTACCAGGACCGCCTACGAGCAGTACTTC. It specifies CATTRTAYEQYF.

This chain joins TRBV30 and TRBJ2-2; D tentatively reads TRBD1 or TRBD2 (5 bases each). Germline-derived CDR1 and CDR2 are GTSNPN and SVGIG (reference sequence). Trimming removed 4 bases at V and 7 bases at J, with 22 bases between. This CDR3 region has 16 residues. The CDR3 loop reads CAWIPTSRVGGGELFF. The CDR3 DNA reads as TGTGCCTGGATCCCCACCTCCAGGGTAGGAGGCGGGGAGCTGTTTTTT.

The V gene is TRBV19, the J gene TRBJ2-5, with 8 bases lining up with TRBD1. Germline CDR1 reads LNHDA; CDR2 reads SQIVND (reference sequence). The trim removed 5 bases at V and 5 bases at J, leaving 7 bases unmatched. The CDR3 loop spans 14 amino acids. The CDR3 DNA sequence: TGTGCCAGTAGTGCAAGACAGGGGAAGGAGACCCAGTACTTC. Translated: CASSARQGKETQYF.

This clone was counted only a few times. The chain couples TRBV29-1 to TRBJ1-2; D call uncertain. From germline, CDR1 is SQVTM and CDR2 ANQGSEA. This CDR3 contains 11 residues. Trimming removed 5 bases at V and 2 bases at J, with 6 bases between. The CDR3 is CSVYSNYGYTF. The CDR3 coding sequence is TGCAGCGTTTACTCAAACTATGGCTACACCTTC.

This clone was observed a few times. J is TRBJ2-7 and V is TRBV28; D tentatively fits TRBD1 or TRBD2 (5 bases each). The CDR3 spans 14 residues. V was cut by 9 bases and J by 0 bases, with 15 bases left in between. Germline V gene sequence: CDR1 MDHEN, CDR2 SYDVKM. The CDR3 here is CASTGTGSSYEQYF. CDR3 nucleotide sequence: TGTGCCAGTACCGGGACGGGGAGCTCCTACGAGCAGTACTTC. Using reference TRBV28 and TRBJ2-7 for the parts outside the CDR3, the full variable domain is DVKVTQSSRYLVKRTGEKVFLECVQDMDHENMFWYRQDPGLGLRLIYFSYDVKMKEKGDIPEGYSVSREKKERFSLILESASTNQTSMYLCASTGTGSSYEQYFGPGTRLTVT.